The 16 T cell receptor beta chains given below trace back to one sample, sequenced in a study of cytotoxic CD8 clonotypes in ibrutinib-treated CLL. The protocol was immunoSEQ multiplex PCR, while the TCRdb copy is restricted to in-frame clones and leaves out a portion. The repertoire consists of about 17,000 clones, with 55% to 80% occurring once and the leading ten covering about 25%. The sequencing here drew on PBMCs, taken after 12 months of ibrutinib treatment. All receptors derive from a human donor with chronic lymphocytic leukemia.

CDR3 bases: TGTGCCAGCAGCCAAAGACAGGGTTGGACCGGGGAGCTGTTTTTT. It codes for CASSQRQGWTGELFF. The chain carries TRBV7-2 and TRBJ2-2; 7 nucleotides align to TRBD1. CDR1 and CDR2 (germline): SGHTA, FQGNSA. The CDR3 is 15 residues long. Trimming cost V 5 bases and J 5 bases; bases outside gene matches: 8.

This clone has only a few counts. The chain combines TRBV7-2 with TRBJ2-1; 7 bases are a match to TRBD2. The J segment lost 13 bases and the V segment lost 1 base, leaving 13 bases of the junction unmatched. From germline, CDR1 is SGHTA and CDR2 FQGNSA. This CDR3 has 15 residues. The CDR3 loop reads CASSLESGGGIGQFF. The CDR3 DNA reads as TGTGCCAGCAGCTTAGAGTCTGGGGGAGGGATAGGCCAGTTCTTC.

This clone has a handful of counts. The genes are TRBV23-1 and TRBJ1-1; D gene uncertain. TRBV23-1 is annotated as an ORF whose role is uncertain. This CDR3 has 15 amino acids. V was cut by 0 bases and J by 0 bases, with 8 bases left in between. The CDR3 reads CASSQSHSLNTEAFF. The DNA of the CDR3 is TGCGCCAGCAGTCAATCGCACAGCTTGAACACTGAAGCTTTCTTT.

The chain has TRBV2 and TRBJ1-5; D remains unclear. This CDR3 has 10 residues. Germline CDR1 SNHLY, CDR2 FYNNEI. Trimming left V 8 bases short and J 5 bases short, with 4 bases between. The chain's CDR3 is CASGDQPQHF. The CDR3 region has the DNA TGTGCCAGCGGGGATCAGCCCCAGCATTTT.

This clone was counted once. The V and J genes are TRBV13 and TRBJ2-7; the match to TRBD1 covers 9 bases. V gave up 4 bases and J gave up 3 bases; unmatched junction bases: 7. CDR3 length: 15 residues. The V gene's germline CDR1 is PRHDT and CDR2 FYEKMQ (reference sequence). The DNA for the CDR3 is TGTGCCAGCAGCTGGCCGGGACAGGGTTACTACGAGCAGTACTTC. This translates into CASSWPGQGYYEQYF.

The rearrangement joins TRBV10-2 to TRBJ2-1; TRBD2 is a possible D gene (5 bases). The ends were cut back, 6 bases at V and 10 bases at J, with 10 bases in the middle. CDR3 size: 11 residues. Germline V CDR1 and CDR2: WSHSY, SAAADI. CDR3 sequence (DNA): TGCGCCAGCAGCCCAAGACTAGAGCAGTTCTTC. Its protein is CASSPRLEQFF.

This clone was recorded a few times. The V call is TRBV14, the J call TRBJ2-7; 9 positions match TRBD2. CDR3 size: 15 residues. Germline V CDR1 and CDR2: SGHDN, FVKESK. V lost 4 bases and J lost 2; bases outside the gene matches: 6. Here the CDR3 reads CASSPVLAGTYEQYF. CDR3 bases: TGTGCCAGCAGCCCCGTTCTAGCGGGAACCTACGAGCAGTACTTC. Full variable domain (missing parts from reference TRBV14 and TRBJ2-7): EAGVTQFPSHSVIEKGQTVTLRCDPISGHDNLYWYRRVMGKEIKFLLHFVKESKQDESGMPNNRFLAERTGGTYSTLKVQPAELEDSGVYFCASSPVLAGTYEQYFGPGTRLTVT.

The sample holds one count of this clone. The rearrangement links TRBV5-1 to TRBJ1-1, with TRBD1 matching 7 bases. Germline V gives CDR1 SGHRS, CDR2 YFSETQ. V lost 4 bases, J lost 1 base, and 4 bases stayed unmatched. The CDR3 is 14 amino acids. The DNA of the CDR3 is TGCGCCAGCAGCCAAGGGACAGCGAACACTGAAGCTTTCTTT. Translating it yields CASSQGTANTEAFF.

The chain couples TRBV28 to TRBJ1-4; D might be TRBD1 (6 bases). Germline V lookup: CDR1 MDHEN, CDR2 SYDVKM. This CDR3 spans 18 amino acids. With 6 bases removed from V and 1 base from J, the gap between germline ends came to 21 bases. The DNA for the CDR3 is TGTGCCAGCAGACGACTAGGACAGATCTTAGGAACTAATGAAAAACTGTTTTTT. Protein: CASRRLGQILGTNEKLFF.

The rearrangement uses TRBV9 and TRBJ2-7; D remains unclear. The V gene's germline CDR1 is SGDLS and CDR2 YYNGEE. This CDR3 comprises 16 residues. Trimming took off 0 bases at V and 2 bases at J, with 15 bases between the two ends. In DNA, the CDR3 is TGTGCCAGCAGCGTAGCTTGGGGTAGTCGAGCCTACGAGCAGTACTTC. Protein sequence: CASSVAWGSRAYEQYF. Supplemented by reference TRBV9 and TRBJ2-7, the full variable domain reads DSGVTQTPKHLITATGQRVTLRCSPRSGDLSVYWYQQSLDQGLQFLIQYYNGEERAKGNILERFSAQQFPDLHSELNLSSLELGDSALYFCASSVAWGSRAYEQYFGPGTRLTVT.

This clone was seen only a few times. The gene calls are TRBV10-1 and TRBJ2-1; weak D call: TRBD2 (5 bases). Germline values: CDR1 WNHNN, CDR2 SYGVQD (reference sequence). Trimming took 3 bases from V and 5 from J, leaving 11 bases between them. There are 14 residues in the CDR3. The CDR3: CASSESSADNEQFF. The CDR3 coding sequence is TGCGCCAGCAGTGAATCGTCAGCGGACAATGAGCAGTTCTTC.

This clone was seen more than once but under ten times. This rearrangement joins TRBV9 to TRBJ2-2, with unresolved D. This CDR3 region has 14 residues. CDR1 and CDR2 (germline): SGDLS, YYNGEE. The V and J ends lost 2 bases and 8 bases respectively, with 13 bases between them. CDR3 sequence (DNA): TGTGCCAGCAGCGTGGTGGTAGGTGTAGGGGAGCTGTTTTTT. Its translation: CASSVVVGVGELFF.

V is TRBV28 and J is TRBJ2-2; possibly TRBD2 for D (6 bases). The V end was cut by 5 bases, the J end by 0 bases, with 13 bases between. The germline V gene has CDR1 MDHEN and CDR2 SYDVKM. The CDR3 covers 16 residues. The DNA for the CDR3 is TGTGCCAGCAGTCCGCGGGACGGAGCGAACACCGGGGAGCTGTTTTTT. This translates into CASSPRDGANTGELFF.

The CDR3 reads CASSLGSSGSGADTQYF. CDR3 sequence (DNA): TGCGCCAGCAGCTTGGGTTCTAGCGGGAGTGGTGCAGATACGCAGTATTTT. J is TRBJ2-3 and V is TRBV5-1; 10 nucleotides align to TRBD2. V was pared by 0 bases and J by 4 bases, with 8 bases of the junction left unmatched. The CDR3 consists of 17 residues. Germline V CDR1 and CDR2: SGHRS, YFSETQ.

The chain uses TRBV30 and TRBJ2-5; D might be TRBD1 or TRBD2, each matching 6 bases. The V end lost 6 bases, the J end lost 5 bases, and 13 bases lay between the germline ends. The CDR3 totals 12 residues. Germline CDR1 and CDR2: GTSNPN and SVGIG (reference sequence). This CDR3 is CACSQGTETQYF. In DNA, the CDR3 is TGTGCCTGTTCCCAGGGGACTGAGACCCAGTACTTC.

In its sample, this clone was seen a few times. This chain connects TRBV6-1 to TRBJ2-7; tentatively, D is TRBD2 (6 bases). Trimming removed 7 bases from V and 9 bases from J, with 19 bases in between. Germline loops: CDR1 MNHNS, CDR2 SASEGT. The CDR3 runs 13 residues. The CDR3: CASTMDYGEAQYF. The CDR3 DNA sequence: TGTGCCAGCACTATGGACTACGGGGAGGCGCAGTACTTC.